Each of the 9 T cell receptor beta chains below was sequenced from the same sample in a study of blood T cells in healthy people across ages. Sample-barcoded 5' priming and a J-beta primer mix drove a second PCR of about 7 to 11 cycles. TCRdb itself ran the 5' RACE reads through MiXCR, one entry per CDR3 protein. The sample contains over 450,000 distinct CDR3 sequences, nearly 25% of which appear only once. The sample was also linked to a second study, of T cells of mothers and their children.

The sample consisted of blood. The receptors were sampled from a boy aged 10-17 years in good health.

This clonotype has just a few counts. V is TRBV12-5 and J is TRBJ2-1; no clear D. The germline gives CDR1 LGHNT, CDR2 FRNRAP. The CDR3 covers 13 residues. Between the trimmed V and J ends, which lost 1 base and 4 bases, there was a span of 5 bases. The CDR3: CASGLGTYNEQFF. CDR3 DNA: TGTGCTAGTGGTTTGGGAACTTACAATGAGCAGTTCTTC. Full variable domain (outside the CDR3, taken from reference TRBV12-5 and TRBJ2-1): DARVTQTPRHKVTEMGQEVTMRCQPILGHNTVFWYRQTMMQGLELLAYFRNRAPLDDSGMPKDRFSAEMPDATLATLKIQPSEPRDSAVYFCASGLGTYNEQFFGPGTRLTVL.

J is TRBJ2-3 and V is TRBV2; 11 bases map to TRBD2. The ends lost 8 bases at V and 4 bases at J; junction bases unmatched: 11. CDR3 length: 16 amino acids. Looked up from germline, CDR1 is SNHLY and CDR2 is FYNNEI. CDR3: CASRLPGLAESDTQYF. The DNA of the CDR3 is TGTGCCAGCCGTCTCCCGGGACTAGCGGAGTCAGATACGCAGTATTTT.

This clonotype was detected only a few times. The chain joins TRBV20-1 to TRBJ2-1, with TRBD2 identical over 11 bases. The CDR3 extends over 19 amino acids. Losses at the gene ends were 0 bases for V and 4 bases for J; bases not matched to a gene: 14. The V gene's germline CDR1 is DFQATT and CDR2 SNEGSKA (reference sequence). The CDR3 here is CSAREGPRLAGGSYNEQFF. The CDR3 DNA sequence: TGCAGTGCTAGAGAGGGACCCCGTCTAGCGGGGGGCTCATACAATGAGCAGTTCTTC.

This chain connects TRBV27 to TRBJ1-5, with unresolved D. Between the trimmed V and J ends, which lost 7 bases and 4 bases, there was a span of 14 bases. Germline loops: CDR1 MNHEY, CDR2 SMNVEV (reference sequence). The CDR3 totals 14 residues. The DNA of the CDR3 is TGTGCCAGCAAAATCACCGGGGTGAATCAGCCCCAGCATTTT. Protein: CASKITGVNQPQHF.

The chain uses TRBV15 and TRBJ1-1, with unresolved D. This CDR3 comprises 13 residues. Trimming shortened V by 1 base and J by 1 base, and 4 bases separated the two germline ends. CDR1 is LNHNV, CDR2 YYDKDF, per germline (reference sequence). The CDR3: CATSRGGNTEAFF. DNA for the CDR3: TGTGCCACCAGCAGAGGCGGGAACACTGAAGCTTTCTTT.

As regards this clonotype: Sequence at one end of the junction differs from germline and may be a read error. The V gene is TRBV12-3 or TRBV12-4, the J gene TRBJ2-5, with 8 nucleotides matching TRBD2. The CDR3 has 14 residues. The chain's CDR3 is CAGSLGRGVETQYF. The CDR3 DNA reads TGTGCCGGCAGTTTGGGGCGGGGGGTAGAGACCCAGTACTTC.

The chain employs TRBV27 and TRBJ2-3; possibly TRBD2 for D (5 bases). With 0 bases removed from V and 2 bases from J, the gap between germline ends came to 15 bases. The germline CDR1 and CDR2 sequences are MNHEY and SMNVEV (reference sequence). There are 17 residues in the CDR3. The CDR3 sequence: CASSLSFSDYLTDTQYF. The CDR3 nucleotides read TGTGCCAGCAGTTTATCGTTCTCCGACTACCTCACAGATACGCAGTATTTT.

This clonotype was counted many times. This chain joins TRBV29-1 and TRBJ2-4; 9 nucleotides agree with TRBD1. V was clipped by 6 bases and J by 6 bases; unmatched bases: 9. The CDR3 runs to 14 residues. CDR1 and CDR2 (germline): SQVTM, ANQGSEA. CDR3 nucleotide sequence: TGCAGCGTAGAGACAGGGGGTATTGGAAACATTCAGTACTTC. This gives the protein CSVETGGIGNIQYF.

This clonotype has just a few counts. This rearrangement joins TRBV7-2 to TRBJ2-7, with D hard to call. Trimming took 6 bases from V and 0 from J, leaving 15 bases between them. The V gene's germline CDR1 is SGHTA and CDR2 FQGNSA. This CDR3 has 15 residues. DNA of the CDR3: TGTGCCAGCAGTACCTCCGGGCCCAACTCCTACGAGCAGTACTTC. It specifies CASSTSGPNSYEQYF.